These 18 T cell receptor beta chains share one sample of origin, sequenced in a study of blood T cell repertoires in COVID-19. The repertoire was sequenced with immunoSEQ multiplex PCR; TCRdb's copy has only in-frame clones and lacks some. In the table there are about 210,000 clones, approximately 87% of which are singletons. The sequencing input was peripheral blood. All receptors derive from a woman between 65 and 79 years old with acute or convalescent COVID-19.

The chain is built from TRBV3-1 (or the pseudogene TRBV3-2) and TRBJ1-3, with 10 positions matching TRBD1. The germline V gene encodes CDR1 LGHDT and CDR2 YNNKEL (reference sequence). The V gene end was trimmed by 0 bases and the J gene end by 1 base; junction bases not matched to a gene: 6. This CDR3 is 18 amino acids long. The CDR3 nucleotides are TGTGCCAGCAGCCAAGAGACCGGGACAGGGGTTTCTGGAAACACCATATATTTT. Residues: CASSQETGTGVSGNTIYF.

The chain is built from TRBV7-9 and TRBJ2-7, with D tentatively TRBD1 (5 bases). The CDR3 spans 13 residues. Trimming stripped 4 bases from V and 3 bases from J, with 10 bases between. From germline, CDR1 is SEHNR and CDR2 FQNEAQ (reference sequence). CDR3 DNA: TGTGCCAGCAGCTACCTGACAGTCTACGAGCAGTACTTC. It encodes CASSYLTVYEQYF.

The gene calls are TRBV2 and TRBJ1-2; 9 bases fit TRBD1. With V trimmed by 6 bases and J by 1 base, 6 bases remained unmatched. The CDR3 consists of 15 residues. Germline V gives CDR1 SNHLY, CDR2 FYNNEI. This chain's CDR3 is CASSATGGVNYGYTF. The CDR3 region has the DNA TGTGCCAGCAGCGCGACAGGGGGTGTTAACTATGGCTACACCTTC.

J is TRBJ2-7 and V is TRBV5-6; D is perhaps TRBD1 (6 bases). This CDR3 has 15 residues. V lost 2 bases and J lost 1, with 13 bases in between. CDR1 SGHDT and CDR2 YYEEEE come from the germline V gene. The CDR3 DNA reads TGTGCCAGCAGCTTCAGGGGTATTAGGTCCTACGAGCAGTACTTC. Protein sequence: CASSFRGIRSYEQYF.

The chain couples TRBV4-2 to TRBJ2-5, with 8 bases identical to TRBD2. The CDR3 contains 15 residues. The germline gives CDR1 LGHNA, CDR2 YNFKEQ. V was clipped by 6 bases and J by 4 bases; unmatched bases: 10. The CDR3 is CASRGREGRGETQYF. The CDR3 nucleotides read TGTGCCAGCAGAGGTCGGGAGGGCAGGGGAGAGACCCAGTACTTC.

V is TRBV6-6 and J is TRBJ2-5; 10 nucleotides match TRBD2. Germline-derived CDR1 and CDR2 are MNHNY and SVGAGI (reference sequence). The CDR3 runs 15 residues. Unmatched junction bases numbered 6, after V lost 6 bases and J lost 2 bases. The CDR3 nucleotides are TGTGCCAGCAGAATAGCGGGGGGCCCTCAAGAGACCCAGTACTTC. Protein: CASRIAGGPQETQYF.

The chain is built from TRBV5-4 and TRBJ2-5; 13 nucleotides line up with TRBD2. There are 16 residues in the CDR3. Germline V gives CDR1 SGHNT, CDR2 YYREEE (reference sequence). V shed 1 base, J shed 5 bases, and the junction held 5 bases outside the gene matches. CDR3 amino acids: CASSLRTSGGGETQYF. The CDR3 nucleotides read TGTGCCAGCAGCTTGCGGACTAGCGGGGGTGGTGAGACCCAGTACTTC.

The V gene is TRBV6-2 or TRBV6-3, the J gene TRBJ2-3; D possibly corresponds to TRBD2 (5 bases). The CDR3 sequence is 15 residues long. Germline CDR1 MNHEY, CDR2 SVGEGT. V was cut by 3 bases and J by 0 bases, with 10 bases left in between. The CDR3 bases are TGTGCCAGCAGTTATGGCGGGTCTAGCACAGATACGCAGTATTTT. Translated, it gives CASSYGGSSTDTQYF.

V is TRBV7-2 and J is TRBJ2-7, with 7 bases aligning to TRBD1. V lost 0 bases and J lost 6; bases outside the gene matches: 5. The CDR3 has 14 residues. Per germline, CDR1 SGHTA and CDR2 FQGNSA. The CDR3 coding sequence is TGTGCCAGCAGCTTAGCCGGGACAGCGAGCGAGCAGTACTTC. Its protein is CASSLAGTASEQYF.

This chain connects TRBV28 to TRBJ2-1; 7 bases agree with TRBD2. This CDR3 region has 15 residues. The germline V gene encodes CDR1 MDHEN and CDR2 SYDVKM. J was trimmed by 9 bases and V by 4 bases; bases with no gene match: 12. CDR3 in DNA: TGTGCCAGCAGTTCCGCGGGCCAGCAGCGGGGTGAGCAGTTCTTC. Its protein is CASSSAGQQRGEQFF.

This chain links TRBV7-2 with TRBJ2-7; possibly TRBD1 for D (6 bases). The CDR3 runs 15 residues. The germline V gene encodes CDR1 SGHTA and CDR2 FQGNSA. V lost 1 base to trimming and J lost 2 bases, with 12 bases between them. The CDR3 DNA is TGTGCCAGCAGCTTAGAACAGGGTGGTCCCTACGAGCAGTACTTC. It translates to CASSLEQGGPYEQYF.

The sample holds a few counts of this clone. This chain uses TRBV6-5 with TRBJ1-4; TRBD1 aligns across 9 bases. The CDR3 has 15 amino acids. The germline V gene has CDR1 MNHEY and CDR2 SVGAGI. V dropped 6 bases and J dropped 14; count of bases not matched to a gene: 16. The CDR3 sequence is CASRGSTGGGLRLFF. CDR3 bases: TGTGCCAGCAGGGGAAGTACAGGGGGCGGGTTAAGGCTGTTTTTT.

CDR3 sequence (DNA): TGTGCCAGTCGGGGGGACGCCTCCTACGAGCAGTACTTC. Protein sequence: CASRGDASYEQYF. The genes are TRBV19 and TRBJ2-7; TRBD2 aligns across 7 bases. The CDR3 consists of 13 residues. With 8 bases clipped from V and 0 bases from J, the junction kept 4 bases outside the gene matches. Germline V CDR1 and CDR2: LNHDA, SQIVND (reference sequence).

The V call is TRBV12-5, the J call TRBJ2-1; tentative D call: TRBD2 (6 bases). From germline, CDR1 is LGHNT and CDR2 FRNRAP. The CDR3 covers 15 residues. Trimming removed 6 bases from V and 7 bases from J, with 19 bases in between. The CDR3 loop reads CASGLRGKVANEQFF. The CDR3, as DNA: TGTGCTAGTGGCTTACGGGGGAAGGTCGCTAATGAGCAGTTCTTC.

The chain links TRBV2 to TRBJ1-1; D ambiguous. V was clipped by 10 bases and J by 4 bases, with 19 bases between them. The CDR3 loop spans 14 amino acids. Germline CDR1 reads SNHLY; CDR2 reads FYNNEI. Here the CDR3 DNA reads TGTGCCACCACGACAAGGTTCGCGGGCACTGAAGCTTTCTTT. This encodes CATTTRFAGTEAFF.

V usage is TRBV6-2 or TRBV6-3 and J usage is TRBJ1-5; 9 bases agree with TRBD1. The CDR3 extends over 14 amino acids. Germline V CDR1 and CDR2: MNHEY, SVGEGT. Trimming at V came to 6 bases and at J to 6 bases, leaving 6 bases not matched to a gene. The DNA of the CDR3 is TGTGCCAGCAGCGGACAGGGGATAGTTCAGCCCCAGCATTTT. Protein sequence: CASSGQGIVQPQHF.

This chain joins TRBV4-3 and TRBJ2-1; 11 bases fit TRBD2. Germline V gene sequence: CDR1 LGHNA, CDR2 YSLEER. V was clipped by 5 bases and J by 0 bases; unmatched bases: 3. The CDR3 totals 16 residues. The CDR3 loop reads CASSTSGSRSYNEQFF. Here the CDR3 DNA reads TGCGCCAGCAGCACTAGCGGGAGTCGCTCCTACAATGAGCAGTTCTTC.

Comment on this clone: This specimen includes other DNA sequences encoding the same CDR3. The genes are TRBV5-4 and TRBJ2-7; no reliable D call. The V gene's germline CDR1 is SGHNT and CDR2 YYREEE (reference sequence). V shed 1 base and J shed 4 bases, with 6 bases lying between them. The CDR3 extends over 12 amino acids. The DNA of the CDR3 is TGTGCCAGCAGCTTGAGAGGTTACGAGCAGTACTTC. Protein: CASSLRGYEQYF.